A selection of T cell receptor beta chains follows, all from one sample in a study of blood T cell repertoires in COVID-19. Assay: immunoSEQ multiplex PCR; the TCRdb copy retains only in-frame clones and omits some. The sample consists of roughly 500,000 clones, 85% to 90% of them appearing once. Specimen: peripheral blood. These TCRs come from a man in his late teens or twenties with COVID-19, enrolled during active disease. Both conserved end residues are part of each CDR3. The D gene is left open where the match is weak. Expanded clones get a size class; other rows say once, few or many, or leave the size out.

D,size,J,V,CDR3,DNA
.,.,TRBJ1-1,TRBV20-1,CSANMNTEAFF,TGCAGTGCCAACATGAACACTGAAGCTTTCTTT
.,.,TRBJ2-5,TRBV7-9,CASSAFASAETQYF,TGTGCCAGCAGCGCGTTTGCCAGCGCGGAGACCCAGTACTTC
TRBD2,.,TRBJ2-7,TRBV7-2,CASSPTSGSSYEQYF,TGTGCCAGCAGCCCGACTAGCGGGAGCTCCTACGAGCAGTACTTC
.,.,TRBJ1-3,TRBV3-1/TRBV3-2,CASSPQASGNTIYF,TGTGCCAGCAGCCCCCAGGCCTCTGGAAACACCATATATTTT
.,.,TRBJ1-6,TRBV5-1,CASSFDSGIGSPLHF,TGCGCCAGCAGCTTCGATTCAGGGATTGGTTCACCCCTCCACTTT
.,few,TRBJ1-2,TRBV6-1,CASSEFVGASGTF,TGTGCCAGCAGTGAATTTGTGGGGGCTTCGGGAACCTTC
.,.,TRBJ1-4,TRBV25-1,CASSEDSPLKLFF,TGTGCCAGCAGTGAGGACAGTCCTCTAAAACTGTTTTTT
.,.,TRBJ2-2,TRBV5-1,CASSWGQNTGELFF,TGCGCCAGCAGCTGGGGACAGAACACCGGGGAGCTGTTTTTT
.,once,TRBJ1-1,TRBV18,CASSPQHREKNTEAFF,TGTGCCAGCTCACCCCAACACAGGGAAAAGAACACTGAAGCTTTCTTT
TRBD1,.,TRBJ1-4,TRBV11-1,CASSPGGTGTNEKLFF,TGTGCCAGCAGCCCGGGCGGGACAGGAACTAATGAAAAACTGTTTTTT
.,.,TRBJ2-5,TRBV30,CAWSPGLFQETQYF,TGTGCCTGGAGTCCGGGACTTTTCCAAGAGACCCAGTACTTC
.,.,TRBJ1-6,TRBV7-6,CASSPFAQAPLHF,TGTGCCAGCAGCCCCTTCGCGCAGGCACCCCTCCACTTT
.,few,TRBJ1-1,TRBV6-5,CASRLRSNTEAFF,TGTGCCAGCAGACTCCGGTCGAACACTGAAGCTTTCTTT
.,.,TRBJ2-2,TRBV3-1/TRBV3-2,CASSQEVVGGNTGELFF,TGTGCCAGCAGCCAAGAAGTAGTGGGAGGAAACACCGGGGAGCTGTTTTTT
TRBD2,few,TRBJ2-1,TRBV3-1/TRBV3-2,CASSQDAGGPYNEQFF,TGTGCCAGCAGCCAAGATGCGGGAGGGCCCTACAATGAGCAGTTCTTC
.,.,TRBJ2-2,TRBV6-8,CASSYYPVHTGELFF,TGTGCCAGCAGTTACTACCCGGTCCACACCGGGGAGCTGTTTTTT
TRBD2,.,TRBJ2-7,TRBV4-1,CASSQVHGGSYEQYF,TGCGCCAGCAGCCAAGTCCACGGGGGGAGCTACGAGCAGTACTTC
.,.,TRBJ2-3,TRBV6-2/TRBV6-3,CASSPADKGPDTQYF,TGTGCCAGCAGCCCGGCGGACAAAGGACCAGATACGCAGTATTTT
TRBD1,.,TRBJ1-5,TRBV19,CAGGGTGGNQPQHF,TGTGCCGGGGGGGGGACAGGAGGCAATCAGCCCCAGCATTTT
TRBD1,.,TRBJ1-6,TRBV2,CASRGGQGRNSPLHF,TGTGCCAGCAGGGGGGGACAGGGGAGGAATTCACCCCTCCACTTT
TRBD1,.,TRBJ2-7,TRBV6-1,CASSERGTGVIYEQYF,TGTGCCAGCAGTGAACGCGGGACAGGGGTAATTTACGAGCAGTACTTC
.,.,TRBJ2-1,TRBV10-1,CASSELQPQFF,TGCGCCAGCAGTGAGTTACAGCCGCAGTTCTTC
.,.,TRBJ1-5,TRBV2,CASSNSDGSNQPQHF,TGTGCCAGCAGCAACTCAGACGGGAGCAATCAGCCCCAGCATTTT
TRBD1,many,TRBJ2-4,TRBV6-5,CASVRDSLAKNIQYF,TGTGCCAGCGTTCGGGACAGTCTAGCCAAAAACATTCAGTACTTC
.,.,TRBJ2-7,TRBV2,CASSEGASEQYF,TGTGCCAGCAGTGAAGGAGCAAGCGAGCAGTACTTC
.,.,TRBJ1-3,TRBV19,CASTRTGITGNTIYF,TGTGCCAGTACCCGAACAGGGATCACTGGAAACACCATATATTTT
TRBD2,.,TRBJ2-4,TRBV19,CASSITPSGGQNIQYF,TGTGCCAGTAGTATAACCCCTAGCGGGGGGCAAAACATTCAGTACTTC
.,.,TRBJ1-1,TRBV30,CAWSQGTEAFF,TGTGCCTGGAGTCAGGGAACTGAAGCTTTCTTT
TRBD1,.,TRBJ2-4,TRBV30,CAWGQGRAKNIQYF,TGTGCCTGGGGACAGGGAAGGGCCAAAAACATTCAGTACTTC
.,.,TRBJ2-3,TRBV5-1,CASSLQAPLTDTQYF,TGCGCCAGCAGCTTACAGGCCCCGCTCACAGATACGCAGTATTTT
.,.,TRBJ2-2,TRBV7-9,CASSFVGETPNTGELFF,TGTGCCAGCAGCTTTGTCGGGGAAACTCCGAACACCGGGGAGCTGTTTTTT
.,.,TRBJ2-2,TRBV19,CASRQGLITGELFF,TGTGCCAGTAGACAAGGACTGATCACCGGGGAGCTGTTTTTT
.,.,TRBJ2-3,TRBV27,CASSALGSGRSTDTQYF,TGTGCCAGCAGCGCGCTCGGGAGCGGTCGTAGCACAGATACGCAGTATTTT
.,.,TRBJ2-5,TRBV2,CASSSTGTLYF,TGTGCCAGCAGTTCGACAGGAACCTTGTACTTC
TRBD1,.,TRBJ1-2,TRBV25-1,CASRDRGHGYTF,TGTGCCAGCAGGGACAGGGGACATGGCTACACCTTC
.,.,TRBJ2-5,TRBV12-3/TRBV12-4,CASKTGSQETQYF,TGTGCCAGCAAAACAGGGTCCCAAGAGACCCAGTACTTC
TRBD2,.,TRBJ2-5,TRBV2,CASSGTSGGAEETQYF,TGTGCCAGCAGCGGTACTAGCGGGGGGGCCGAAGAGACCCAGTACTTC
.,.,TRBJ2-4,TRBV18,CASSPQSSKNIQYF,TGTGCCAGCTCACCACAGAGTTCCAAAAACATTCAGTACTTC
TRBD2,.,TRBJ2-1,TRBV5-6,CASSLAGGNGEQFF,TGTGCCAGCAGCTTGGCGGGGGGGAACGGTGAGCAGTTCTTC
.,.,TRBJ2-2,TRBV25-1,CASSGSTAGELFF,TGTGCCAGCAGTGGTTCAACCGCGGGGGAGCTGTTTTTT
TRBD1,.,TRBJ1-2,TRBV7-8,CASSISPGGNDGYTF,TGTGCCAGCAGCATAAGTCCAGGGGGTAACGATGGCTACACCTTC